These 23 T cell receptor beta chains were all obtained from the same sample, sequenced in a study of T-cell memory formation after mild COVID-19. One entry per CDR3 protein, called by TCRdb with MiXCR from the 5' RACE reads. The sample yields about 350,000 distinct CDR3 sequences, approximately 13% seen once. Specimen: PBMCs or a T cell subset sorted from them (not recorded which). The receptors shown here come from a man aged 18-30 years who had mild COVID-19 (a few samples of this study predate the infection). Cell type and time point are not known.

This clonotype was observed many times. CDR3 sequence: CASSWDLDSEQYF. The CDR3 nucleotides read TGCGCCAGCAGCTGGGACCTCGACAGCGAGCAGTACTTC. The chain couples TRBV5-1 to TRBJ2-7, with D tentatively TRBD1 or TRBD2 (5 bases each). The CDR3 totals 13 residues. CDR1 and CDR2 from the germline V gene are SGHRS and YFSETQ. The ends were cut back, 3 bases at V and 6 bases at J, with 13 bases in the middle. The complete variable domain, with remaining parts taken from reference TRBV5-1 and TRBJ2-7, reads KAGVTQTPRYLIKTRGQQVTLSCSPISGHRSVSWYQQTPGQGLQFLFEYFSETQRNKGNFPGRFSGRQFSNSRSEMNVSTLELGDSALYLCASSWDLDSEQYFGPGTRLTVT.

The chain joins TRBV2 to TRBJ1-5; a possible D gene is TRBD1 (5 bases). This CDR3 is 15 amino acids long. CDR1 and CDR2 from the germline V gene are SNHLY and FYNNEI. Trimming took 7 bases from V and 4 from J, leaving 17 bases between them. CDR3 DNA: TGTGCCAGCATGGGGGTGGGAGGAGGGAATCAGCCCCAGCATTTT. Translation: CASMGVGGGNQPQHF.

This clonotype was counted only a few times. CDR3 sequence reads: CASSQAGTEAFF. The CDR3 DNA reads TGTGCCAGCAGCCAAGCGGGGACGGAAGCTTTCTTT. The chain couples TRBV4-2 to TRBJ1-1, with D perhaps matching TRBD1 (5 bases). There are 12 residues in the CDR3. V lost 1 base and J lost 8, with 8 bases in between. CDR1 and CDR2 (germline): LGHNA, YNFKEQ.

The chain has TRBV20-1 and TRBJ2-1; 10 bases fit TRBD2. The V segment lost 5 bases and the J segment 8 bases; nucleotides outside the gene matches: 9. CDR3 length equals 14 residues. Germline CDR1 DFQATT, CDR2 SNEGSKA (reference sequence). The CDR3 DNA is TGCAGTGCTGAGAAGCCTAGCGGGGGTGATGAGCAGTTCTTC. Residues: CSAEKPSGGDEQFF.

This clonotype was seen many times. The V gene is TRBV7-3, the J gene TRBJ2-1; D gene unclear. V lost 2 bases, J lost 3 bases, and 8 bases lay in between. The CDR3 spans 14 residues. Germline CDR1 SGHTA, CDR2 FQGTGA. The chain's CDR3 is CASSLAANYNEQFF. DNA of the CDR3: TGTGCCAGCAGCTTAGCGGCGAACTACAATGAGCAGTTCTTC.

This clonotype was seen only a few times. The CDR3 DNA follows: TGTGCCAGCAGCTTAGATTCTCAGATGAACACTGAAGCTTTCTTT. As protein: CASSLDSQMNTEAFF. The gene calls are TRBV7-3 and TRBJ1-1, with D uncertain. This CDR3 spans 15 amino acids. V lost 2 bases to trimming and J lost 0 bases, with 10 bases between them. Germline V lookup: CDR1 SGHTA, CDR2 FQGTGA.

The J gene is TRBJ1-6, the V gene TRBV11-2; D unclear. The V and J ends lost 5 bases and 6 bases respectively, with 17 bases between them. CDR1 and CDR2 (germline): SGHAT, FQNNGV. The CDR3 is 16 amino acids. CDR3 loop: CASSSGWAVANSPLHF. Written as DNA, the CDR3 is TGTGCCAGCAGCAGCGGATGGGCAGTCGCTAATTCACCCCTCCACTTT. The full variable domain, with the rest looked up from reference TRBV11-2 and TRBJ1-6, is EAGVAQSPRYKIIEKRQSVAFWCNPISGHATLYWYQQILGQGPKLLIQFQNNGVVDDSQLPKDRFSAERLKGVDSTLKIQPAKLEDSAVYLCASSSGWAVANSPLHFGNGTRLTVT.

The genes are TRBV5-1 and TRBJ2-1; weak D call: TRBD1 (5 bases). Trimming took 0 bases from V and 7 from J, leaving 8 bases between them. The CDR3 has 13 amino acids. Germline loops: CDR1 SGHRS, CDR2 YFSETQ. The chain's CDR3 is CASSLGGTNEQFF. Written as DNA, the CDR3 is TGCGCCAGCAGCTTGGGGGGCACGAATGAGCAGTTCTTC.

This clonotype was recorded a few times. Written as DNA, the CDR3 is TGCGCCAGCAGTCAGCCCGGGACAGAAGAGACCCAGTACTTC. Translating it yields CASSQPGTEETQYF. The V gene is TRBV23-1, the J gene TRBJ2-5, with 7 nucleotides matching TRBD1. TRBV23-1 is recorded as an ORF, its role being uncertain. V trimming: 3 bases; J trimming: 3 bases; junction bases outside the gene matches: 4. This CDR3 spans 14 amino acids.

This clonotype was recorded a few times. The CDR3 DNA follows: TGTGCCAGCAGCCAAGGATCCCACAGGGGTACTGAAGCTTTCTTT. Amino acid sequence: CASSQGSHRGTEAFF. The gene calls are TRBV3-1 and TRBJ1-1; 7 bases agree with TRBD1. Germline loops: CDR1 LGHDT, CDR2 YNNKEL (reference sequence). Unmatched junction bases numbered 7, after V lost 1 base and J lost 5 bases. The CDR3 has 15 amino acids.

The chain employs TRBV27 and TRBJ1-2; the D is unclear. V was trimmed by 1 base and J by 4 bases, leaving 16 bases between them. CDR1 and CDR2 from the germline V gene are MNHEY and SMNVEV (reference sequence). The CDR3 sequence is 16 residues long. The chain's CDR3 is CASSLYALNSFYGYTF. In DNA, the CDR3 is TGTGCCAGCAGTTTATACGCCTTAAATTCTTTCTATGGCTACACCTTC.

V and J are TRBV4-1 and TRBJ1-2, with TRBD1 identical over 7 bases. The length of the CDR3 is 15 residues. Germline V gene data show CDR1 as MGHRA and CDR2 as YSYEKL. The trim removed 5 bases at V and 4 bases at J, leaving 10 bases unmatched. DNA for the CDR3: TGCGCCAGCAGCGCGGGACAGACGGACTTCTATGGCTACACCTTC. This gives the protein CASSAGQTDFYGYTF.

V gene TRBV7-9 combines with J gene TRBJ2-4; possibly TRBD1 for D (5 bases). The CDR3 loop spans 16 amino acids. The ends were cut back, 4 bases at V and 0 bases at J, with 13 bases in the middle. Germline lookup yields CDR1 SEHNR and CDR2 FQNEAQ (reference sequence). The CDR3 loop reads CASSSPGPLAKNIQYF. CDR3 DNA sequence: TGTGCCAGCAGCTCCCCAGGGCCGCTAGCCAAAAACATTCAGTACTTC.

The rearrangement links TRBV7-8 to TRBJ2-1, with 7 positions matching TRBD2. The germline V gene has CDR1 SGHVS and CDR2 FQNEAQ. V lost 0 bases to trimming and J lost 6 bases; unmatched junction nucleotides: 8. This CDR3 has 16 amino acids. CDR3 sequence: CASSLAHGGSVNEQFF. For the CDR3, the DNA is TGTGCCAGCAGCTTAGCGCACGGGGGGTCGGTCAATGAGCAGTTCTTC. Based on the CDR3 plus reference TRBV7-8 and TRBJ2-1, the full variable domain is GAGVSQSPRYKVAKRGQDVALRCDPISGHVSLFWYQQALGQGPEFLTYFQNEAQLDKSGLPSDRFFAERPEGSVSTLKIQRTQQEDSAVYLCASSLAHGGSVNEQFFGPGTRLTVL.

This clonotype was picked up a small number of times. The chain links TRBV5-6 to TRBJ2-7; 9 nucleotides agree with TRBD1. Germline V gene lookup returns CDR1 SGHDT and CDR2 YYEEEE. The CDR3 loop spans 16 amino acids. The ends lost 0 bases at V and 3 bases at J; junction bases unmatched: 7. CDR3 in DNA: TGTGCCAGCAGCTTGGTGGGGACAGGGAAGGTCTACGAGCAGTACTTC. It yields the protein CASSLVGTGKVYEQYF.

In this sample, this clonotype turned up a few times. This chain uses TRBV6-2 or TRBV6-3 with TRBJ1-5, with a possible D match to TRBD1 (6 bases). V dropped 7 bases and J dropped 4 bases, with 8 bases sitting between them. CDR1 is MNHEY, CDR2 SVGEGT, per germline. This CDR3 is 12 amino acids long. Here the CDR3 reads CASMDSNQPQHF. The CDR3 nucleotides are TGTGCCAGCATGGACAGTAATCAGCCCCAGCATTTT.

The chain carries TRBV20-1 and TRBJ1-3; D gene ambiguous. This CDR3 is built from 14 residues. V shed 3 bases and J shed 1 base, with 10 bases lying between them. Germline V CDR1 and CDR2: DFQATT, SNEGSKA (reference sequence). CDR3 in DNA: TGCAGTGCTAGGCGGACCTTATCTGGAAACACCATATATTTT. It codes for CSARRTLSGNTIYF.

In its sample, this clonotype was seen a few times. The genes are TRBV24-1 and TRBJ2-1; 11 bases match TRBD1. Trimming removed 2 bases from V and 7 bases from J; junction bases left unmatched: 6. The CDR3 is made up of 16 amino acids. The germline CDR1 and CDR2 sequences are KGHDR and SFDVKD. The CDR3 sequence is CATSDSGTGGINEQFF. Here the CDR3 DNA reads TGTGCCACCAGTGATTCCGGGACAGGGGGTATTAATGAGCAGTTCTTC.

The chain combines TRBV29-1 with TRBJ2-2, with D uncertain. Germline CDR1 SQVTM, CDR2 ANQGSEA. Trimming pared 6 bases from V and 7 bases from J, leaving 9 bases between. The CDR3 extends over 11 amino acids. CDR3 DNA: TGCAGCGTAGAGAGCGACGGGGAGCTGTTTTTT. It codes for CSVESDGELFF.

This clonotype came up a few times. This rearrangement joins TRBV4-1 to TRBJ2-1; D is uncertain. The V gene's germline CDR1 is MGHRA and CDR2 YSYEKL. This CDR3 has 13 amino acids. V lost 1 base, J lost 5 bases, and 6 bases lay in between. CDR3 DNA sequence: TGCGCCAGCAGCCAAGCACTGAACAATGAGCAGTTCTTC. Protein product: CASSQALNNEQFF.

CDR3 DNA: TGTGCCAGCTCACCCGCTGGGGCCAACGTCCTGACTTTC. Its protein product is CASSPAGANVLTF. V gene TRBV18 combines with J gene TRBJ2-6; D call uncertain. The CDR3 loop spans 13 amino acids. The V and J ends lost 3 bases and 2 bases respectively, with 2 bases between them. CDR1 and CDR2 (germline): KGHSH, LQKENI.

This chain connects TRBV7-3 to TRBJ1-1, with a weak D call TRBD1 (5 bases). V was cut by 2 bases and J by 4 bases, with 11 bases left in between. The CDR3 runs to 14 residues. Germline V gene data show CDR1 as SGHTA and CDR2 as FQGTGA. Here the CDR3 reads CASSLQGGVTEAFF. The CDR3 DNA follows: TGTGCCAGCAGCTTACAAGGAGGGGTCACTGAAGCTTTCTTT. Combining the CDR3 with reference TRBV7-3 and TRBJ1-1 gives the whole variable domain GAGVSQTPSNKVTEKGKYVELRCDPISGHTALYWYRQSLGQGPEFLIYFQGTGAADDSGLPNDRFFAVRPEGSVSTLKIQRTERGDSAVYLCASSLQGGVTEAFFGQGTRLTVV.

The chain recombines TRBV5-1 with TRBJ1-6; the D is unclear. The CDR3 has 15 residues. The ends were cut back, 2 bases at V and 10 bases at J, with 16 bases in the middle. CDR1 and CDR2 from the germline V gene are SGHRS and YFSETQ. CDR3 protein: CASSFEGFKNSPLHF. DNA of the CDR3: TGCGCCAGCAGCTTCGAAGGTTTTAAGAACTCACCCCTCCACTTT.